This is a list of T cell receptor beta chains from one sample in a study of T cell clones after liver transplantation. Clones were read by immunoSEQ multiplex PCR, and TCRdb kept only the in-frame ones, dropping some. In the table there are 65,000 to 80,000 clones, under 90% of which are singletons. The source was CD4+ T cells from blood, collected before liver transplant. Every receptor here comes from a human donor who received a liver transplant. Each CDR3 is given with its conserved first and last residue. A D gene is named only where the DNA matches it firmly. Rows give clone size only sometimes, using once, few, many, or a class for an expanded clone.

v_gene: TRBV9; abundance: -; d_gene: -; j_gene: TRBJ2-5; CDR3nt: TGTGCCAGCAGCGTAGGATCGTGGGGCGGTCAAGAGACCCAGTACTTC; CDR3aa: CASSVGSWGGQETQYF
v_gene: TRBV7-9; abundance: -; d_gene: -; j_gene: TRBJ1-3; CDR3nt: TGTGCCAGCAGCTTAGCCCAACCAGGGGCTGGAAACACCATATATTTT; CDR3aa: CASSLAQPGAGNTIYF
v_gene: TRBV2; abundance: few; d_gene: TRBD1; j_gene: TRBJ2-2; CDR3nt: TGTGCCAGCAGTGACACAACAGGGGCCACCGGGGAGCTGTTTTTT; CDR3aa: CASSDTTGATGELFF
v_gene: TRBV6-5; abundance: -; d_gene: TRBD1; j_gene: TRBJ1-5; CDR3nt: TGTGCCAGCAGGCCGGGACAGCTTTTACCCCAGCATTTT; CDR3aa: CASRPGQLLPQHF
v_gene: TRBV19; abundance: -; d_gene: -; j_gene: TRBJ2-7; CDR3nt: TGTGCCAGTAGGGACGACGGAGGGGGAAACTCCTACGAGCAGTACTTC; CDR3aa: CASRDDGGGNSYEQYF
v_gene: TRBV11-1; abundance: -; d_gene: TRBD1; j_gene: TRBJ2-3; CDR3nt: TGTGCCAGCAAGTCTCCCGACAGGGGTACAGATACGCAGTATTTT; CDR3aa: CASKSPDRGTDTQYF
v_gene: TRBV30; abundance: -; d_gene: TRBD2; j_gene: TRBJ2-5; CDR3nt: TGTGCCTGGAGTGTTGGGACTAGCGGGGGGAAGTACCAAGAGACCCAGTACTTC; CDR3aa: CAWSVGTSGGKYQETQYF
v_gene: TRBV9; abundance: -; d_gene: TRBD2; j_gene: TRBJ2-5; CDR3nt: TGTGCCAGCAGCGTAGTGCCTAGCGGGATGTCCGAGACCCAGTACTTC; CDR3aa: CASSVVPSGMSETQYF
v_gene: TRBV5-1; abundance: few; d_gene: -; j_gene: TRBJ1-1; CDR3nt: TGCGCCAGCAGCTCCGGAGGCTGGGGCACTGAAGCTTTCTTT; CDR3aa: CASSSGGWGTEAFF
v_gene: TRBV2; abundance: few; d_gene: -; j_gene: TRBJ1-5; CDR3nt: TGTGCCAGCAGTGAAAGGAGGGTTCATCAGCCCCAGCATTTT; CDR3aa: CASSERRVHQPQHF
v_gene: TRBV6-5; abundance: -; d_gene: -; j_gene: TRBJ1-1; CDR3nt: TGTGCCAGCAGTTACGACGGCAGAGCTACTGAAGCTTTCTTT; CDR3aa: CASSYDGRATEAFF
v_gene: TRBV9; abundance: -; d_gene: -; j_gene: TRBJ2-3; CDR3nt: TGTGCCAGCACTCGACTCGATTCTAGCACAGATACGCAGTATTTT; CDR3aa: CASTRLDSSTDTQYF
v_gene: TRBV4-3; abundance: -; d_gene: -; j_gene: TRBJ2-3; CDR3nt: TGCGCCAGCAGCCAAGGAGATACGCAGTATTTT; CDR3aa: CASSQGDTQYF
v_gene: TRBV19; abundance: -; d_gene: -; j_gene: TRBJ1-1; CDR3nt: TGTGCCAGTTCCTTGGTCGGGGCCGGGATGAACACTGAAGCTTTCTTT; CDR3aa: CASSLVGAGMNTEAFF
v_gene: TRBV5-4; abundance: many; d_gene: -; j_gene: TRBJ2-7; CDR3nt: TGTGCCAGCAGCTTGGAGGGCTACGAGCAGTACTTC; CDR3aa: CASSLEGYEQYF
v_gene: TRBV21-1; abundance: -; d_gene: -; j_gene: TRBJ2-2; CDR3nt: TGTGCCAGCAGCAAAGGCGCTACTAGCGGGGCTAACACCGGGGAGCTGTTTTTT; CDR3aa: CASSKGATSGANTGELFF
v_gene: TRBV29-1; abundance: -; d_gene: TRBD2; j_gene: TRBJ2-3; CDR3nt: TGCAGCGTTTGGACTAGCGGGAGGGGAGATACGCAGTATTTT; CDR3aa: CSVWTSGRGDTQYF
v_gene: TRBV5-5; abundance: -; d_gene: -; j_gene: TRBJ2-1; CDR3nt: TGTGCCAGCAGCTTGGCGAATGAGCAGTTCTTC; CDR3aa: CASSLANEQFF
v_gene: TRBV10-2; abundance: -; d_gene: TRBD2; j_gene: TRBJ2-1; CDR3nt: TGCGCCAGCTCTGATATGGAGCGGGAGGGTGATGAGCAGTTCTTC; CDR3aa: CASSDMEREGDEQFF
v_gene: TRBV27; abundance: -; d_gene: -; j_gene: TRBJ1-4; CDR3nt: TGTGCCAGCAGCCGACGACAGCGGAATGAAAAACTGTTTTTT; CDR3aa: CASSRRQRNEKLFF
v_gene: TRBV5-1; abundance: -; d_gene: TRBD2; j_gene: TRBJ2-3; CDR3nt: TGCGCCAGCAGCTTGGCACTAGCGGGAGGGCCAGATACGCAGTATTTT; CDR3aa: CASSLALAGGPDTQYF
v_gene: TRBV28; abundance: -; d_gene: -; j_gene: TRBJ2-2; CDR3nt: TGTGCCAGCAGTTTAAGTCTGAGACGTTCGGTCGGGGAGCTGTTTTTT; CDR3aa: CASSLSLRRSVGELFF
v_gene: TRBV2; abundance: -; d_gene: -; j_gene: TRBJ2-2; CDR3nt: TGTGCCAGCAGTGCGTCCCTGAGGCACACCGGGGAGCTGTTTTTT; CDR3aa: CASSASLRHTGELFF
v_gene: TRBV28; abundance: -; d_gene: TRBD2; j_gene: TRBJ2-5; CDR3nt: TGTGCCAGCAGTTTAGCGGGAGGGCAAGAGACCCAGTACTTC; CDR3aa: CASSLAGGQETQYF
v_gene: TRBV7-9; abundance: -; d_gene: -; j_gene: TRBJ2-7; CDR3nt: TGTGCCAGCAGCTTTAGTTATACAGGGTGGGACTCCTACGAGCAGTACTTC; CDR3aa: CASSFSYTGWDSYEQYF
v_gene: TRBV27; abundance: -; d_gene: -; j_gene: TRBJ1-5; CDR3nt: TGTGCCAGCAGTTCCAGGGGCGGCAATCAGCCCCAGCATTTT; CDR3aa: CASSSRGGNQPQHF
v_gene: TRBV27; abundance: few; d_gene: TRBD1; j_gene: TRBJ2-7; CDR3nt: TGTGCCAGCAGTTCCGGGACAGGGGGGAGCGAGCAGTACTTC; CDR3aa: CASSSGTGGSEQYF
v_gene: TRBV28; abundance: -; d_gene: -; j_gene: TRBJ1-2; CDR3nt: TGTGCCATCAAAGGAAATGGCTACACCTTC; CDR3aa: CAIKGNGYTF
v_gene: TRBV19; abundance: -; d_gene: TRBD2; j_gene: TRBJ2-3; CDR3nt: TGTGCCAGTAGTCCTTTCCTAGCGGTTGACACAGATACGCAGTATTTT; CDR3aa: CASSPFLAVDTDTQYF
v_gene: TRBV5-1; abundance: -; d_gene: -; j_gene: TRBJ2-7; CDR3nt: TGCGCCAGCAGCTCTGGACTGGCGCCTATCGAGCAGTACTTC; CDR3aa: CASSSGLAPIEQYF
v_gene: TRBV18; abundance: once; d_gene: -; j_gene: TRBJ1-3; CDR3nt: TGTGCCAGCTCACCTTTTACCATGGACTCTGGAAACACCATATATTTT; CDR3aa: CASSPFTMDSGNTIYF
v_gene: TRBV18; abundance: -; d_gene: -; j_gene: TRBJ2-5; CDR3nt: TGTGCCAGCTCACCACCGAAGCCTAGAGAAGAGACCCAGTACTTC; CDR3aa: CASSPPKPREETQYF
v_gene: TRBV5-1; abundance: -; d_gene: -; j_gene: TRBJ2-1; CDR3nt: TGCGCCAGCAGCCCGGGACGGACCTACAATGAGCAGTTCTTC; CDR3aa: CASSPGRTYNEQFF
v_gene: TRBV21-1; abundance: once; d_gene: -; j_gene: TRBJ2-7; CDR3nt: TGTGCCAGCAGCAAAGTCGGGGACAGGGCCTACGAGCAGTACTTC; CDR3aa: CASSKVGDRAYEQYF
v_gene: TRBV5-1; abundance: few; d_gene: -; j_gene: TRBJ2-5; CDR3nt: TGCGCCAGCAGCTTGGGACCCCAAGAGACCCAGTACTTC; CDR3aa: CASSLGPQETQYF
v_gene: TRBV19; abundance: -; d_gene: TRBD1; j_gene: TRBJ1-5; CDR3nt: TGTGCCAGTAGTCCCCGGGCAGGGGGTTATAGCAATCAGCCCCAGCATTTT; CDR3aa: CASSPRAGGYSNQPQHF
v_gene: TRBV6-5; abundance: -; d_gene: TRBD1; j_gene: TRBJ2-1; CDR3nt: TGTGCCAGCAGAACAGGGGTCGATGAGCAGTTCTTC; CDR3aa: CASRTGVDEQFF
v_gene: TRBV5-1; abundance: few; d_gene: TRBD1; j_gene: TRBJ2-5; CDR3nt: TGCGCCAGCAGCTTGCAGGGACAGTCGCAAGAGACCCAGTACTTC; CDR3aa: CASSLQGQSQETQYF
v_gene: TRBV6-5; abundance: few; d_gene: -; j_gene: TRBJ2-7; CDR3nt: TGTGCCAGCAGTAGAGGGACCAGCTCCTACGAGCAGTACTTC; CDR3aa: CASSRGTSSYEQYF
v_gene: TRBV7-9; abundance: -; d_gene: TRBD2; j_gene: TRBJ2-1; CDR3nt: TGTGCCAGCAGCTTTGGTAGCGGGAGCTCCTACAATGAGCAGTTCTTC; CDR3aa: CASSFGSGSSYNEQFF
v_gene: TRBV19; abundance: -; d_gene: -; j_gene: TRBJ1-5; CDR3nt: TGTGCCAGTAGTACGGTGGGATCGATGGGCAATCAGCCCCAGCATTTT; CDR3aa: CASSTVGSMGNQPQHF
v_gene: TRBV7-6; abundance: -; d_gene: -; j_gene: TRBJ2-7; CDR3nt: TGTGCCAGCAGCCCCAGTCCGGGGTACGAGCAGTACTTC; CDR3aa: CASSPSPGYEQYF
v_gene: TRBV19; abundance: -; d_gene: -; j_gene: TRBJ2-2; CDR3nt: TGTGCCAGTAGTATAGGATACGTTGCCGGGGAGCTGTTTTTT; CDR3aa: CASSIGYVAGELFF
v_gene: TRBV2; abundance: -; d_gene: -; j_gene: TRBJ2-1; CDR3nt: TGTGCCAGCAGTGCCGACCAGATCGGTGAGCAGTTCTTC; CDR3aa: CASSADQIGEQFF
v_gene: TRBV4-1; abundance: -; d_gene: -; j_gene: TRBJ1-4; CDR3nt: TGCGCCAGCAGCCTGTCGGACAGAACTAATGAAAAACTGTTTTTT; CDR3aa: CASSLSDRTNEKLFF